Shown below are 21 T cell receptor beta chains from a single sample sequenced in a study of TIL therapy for anti-PD-1-resistant metastatic lung cancer. Time point of the sample: pre-treatment sample, taken before nivolumab and TIL therapy. Most excised metastases sampled were pleural nodules or supraclavicular lymph nodes. The immunoSEQ assay was v3. Assay: immunoSEQ multiplex PCR; the TCRdb copy retains only in-frame clones and omits some. This sample has around 26,000 clones; under 80% occur once, and the top ten carry 15% to 20%. The sample here was tumor tissue, taken at baseline. These TCRs come from a woman aged 30 to 85 with non-small cell lung cancer.

The J gene is TRBJ1-1, the V gene TRBV19, with a possible D match to TRBD1 (5 bases). The CDR3 totals 15 residues. Germline V gives CDR1 LNHDA, CDR2 SQIVND (reference sequence). V dropped 3 bases and J dropped 2 bases, with 13 bases sitting between them. The CDR3 here is CASSIGRDGNTEAFF. In DNA, the CDR3 is TGTGCCAGTAGTATCGGAAGGGACGGCAACACTGAAGCTTTCTTT. The complete variable domain, with remaining parts taken from reference TRBV19 and TRBJ1-1, reads DGGITQSPKYLFRKEGQNVTLSCEQNLNHDAMYWYRQDPGQGLRLIYYSQIVNDFQKGDIAEGYSVSREKKESFPLTVTSAQKNPTAFYLCASSIGRDGNTEAFFGQGTRLTVV.

This clone was counted a few times. This rearrangement joins TRBV19 to TRBJ2-7; possibly TRBD2 for D (5 bases). Trimming cost V 5 bases and J 2 bases, with 16 bases left between them. CDR3 size: 15 residues. Germline V gene sequence: CDR1 LNHDA, CDR2 SQIVND (reference sequence). CDR3 region: CASSSFRTGTYEQYF. In nucleotides, the CDR3 is TGTGCCAGTAGTTCGTTCCGGACGGGGACCTACGAGCAGTACTTC.

In its sample, this clone ranks as medium-sized. V usage is TRBV10-3 and J usage is TRBJ2-3; TRBD1 matches at 7 bases. Losses at the gene ends were 10 bases for V and 7 bases for J; bases not matched to a gene: 8. The CDR3 runs to 12 residues. Germline V gene data show CDR1 as ENHRY and CDR2 as SYGVKD. For the CDR3, the DNA is TGTGCCACCTCCGAGGGGGCAAATACGCAGTATTTT. This encodes CATSEGANTQYF.

This clone has just a few counts. The chain links TRBV7-6 to TRBJ1-1; the D gene is possibly TRBD1 (5 bases). Germline V gives CDR1 SGHVS, CDR2 FNYEAQ. This CDR3 spans 15 amino acids. Trimming left V 0 bases short and J 11 bases short, with 19 bases between. The CDR3 region has the DNA TGTGCCAGCAGCTTAGCGGACGGGCAGGACAATGGGGCTTTCTTT. This encodes CASSLADGQDNGAFF.

The chain recombines TRBV21-1 with TRBJ1-2. TRBV21-1 is listed as a pseudogene. This CDR3 has 11 residues. In DNA form, the CDR3 reads TGTGCCAGCAGCAAAGGCGATGGCTACACCTTC. This sequence encodes CASSKGDGYTF.

The chain carries TRBV15 and TRBJ1-1, with 7 bases lining up with TRBD1. V trimming: 3 bases; J trimming: 2 bases; junction bases outside the gene matches: 3. CDR1 is LNHNV, CDR2 YYDKDF, per germline (reference sequence). The CDR3 runs 14 residues. CDR3 sequence: CATSRDRYNTEAFF. The DNA of the CDR3 is TGTGCCACCAGCAGGGACAGGTACAACACTGAAGCTTTCTTT. The full variable domain, rest sourced from reference TRBV15 and TRBJ1-1, is DAMVIQNPRYQVTQFGKPVTLSCSQTLNHNVMYWYQQKSSQAPKLLFHYYDKDFNNEADTPDNFQSRRPNTSFCFLDIRSPGLGDTAMYLCATSRDRYNTEAFFGQGTRLTVV.

Written as DNA, the CDR3 is TGTGCCAGCTGGACCAACAATGAGCAGTTCTTC. Protein: CASWTNNEQFF. The gene calls are TRBV6-5 and TRBJ2-1; D gene ambiguous. The CDR3 spans 11 residues. Germline CDR1 reads MNHEY; CDR2 reads SVGAGI. V lost 8 bases and J 5 bases, leaving 7 bases between the germline ends.

The rearrangement uses TRBV19 and TRBJ2-3; D is unclear. The CDR3 totals 15 residues. Germline V gene data show CDR1 as LNHDA and CDR2 as SQIVND (reference sequence). V was pared by 1 base and J by 6 bases, with 14 bases between. The CDR3 region has the DNA TGTGCCAGTAGTATAGGATACGGCGCCTCTGATACGCAGTATTTT. Amino acids: CASSIGYGASDTQYF.

The chain recombines TRBV29-1 with TRBJ1-3; 8 bases are shared with TRBD1. This CDR3 is 12 amino acids long. Looked up from germline, CDR1 is SQVTM and CDR2 is ANQGSEA. The junction had 1 base not matched to a gene; V was cut back by 6 bases and J by 3 bases. This chain's CDR3 is CSVTGDGNTIYF. CDR3 bases: TGCAGCGTGACAGGGGATGGAAACACCATATATTTT.

The chain joins TRBV9 to TRBJ2-2, with 16 bases lining up with TRBD2. The CDR3 is 18 residues long. The germline V gene has CDR1 SGDLS and CDR2 YYNGEE. The V and J ends lost 4 bases and 2 bases, in that order; junction bases with no gene match: 5. CDR3 loop: CASSTGLAGGQNTGELFF. In DNA form, the CDR3 reads TGTGCCAGCAGCACGGGACTAGCGGGAGGGCAAAACACCGGGGAGCTGTTTTTT.

This clone has a single count. The chain employs TRBV5-4 and TRBJ1-5; no clear D. Trimming pared 0 bases from V and 4 bases from J, leaving 5 bases between. CDR1 is SGHNT, CDR2 YYREEE, per germline (reference sequence). The CDR3 is 13 amino acids. In DNA form, the CDR3 reads TGTGCCAGCAGCTTGGAGTCTAATCAGCCCCAGCATTTT. It is translated as CASSLESNQPQHF. Filled out from reference TRBV5-4 and TRBJ1-5, the complete variable domain reads ETGVTQSPTHLIKTRGQQVTLRCSSQSGHNTVSWYQQALGQGPQFIFQYYREEENGRGNFPPRFSGLQFPNYSSELNVNALELDDSALYLCASSLESNQPQHFGDGTRLSIL.

The chain is built from TRBV2 and TRBJ2-1; TRBD2 matches at 9 bases. CDR3 length: 15 residues. V was pared by 8 bases and J by 7 bases, with 12 bases of the junction left unmatched. Germline CDR1 SNHLY, CDR2 FYNNEI. CDR3 nucleotide sequence: TGTGCCAGCGGCTCAGGGCGGGAGGGGTTGAATGAGCAGTTCTTC. Its protein product is CASGSGREGLNEQFF.

This clone appeared a single time. The chain uses TRBV15 and TRBJ2-3; D gene uncertain. Trimming removed 0 bases at V and 2 bases at J, with 3 bases between. The CDR3 has 13 residues. Germline CDR1 is LNHNV and CDR2 is YYDKDF (reference sequence). The CDR3 DNA reads as TGTGCCACCAGCAGAGAAGTCACAGATACGCAGTATTTT. Encoded protein: CATSREVTDTQYF.

V is TRBV25-1 and J is TRBJ1-2; 7 bases agree with TRBD1. The CDR3 spans 13 residues. CDR1 and CDR2 (germline): MGHDK, SYGVNS. Unmatched junction bases numbered 4, after V lost 5 bases and J lost 4 bases. The CDR3 spells CASSLQGRYGYTF. Written as DNA, the CDR3 is TGTGCCAGCAGTCTACAGGGGCGCTATGGCTACACCTTC.

This clone came up a few times. The genes are TRBV7-2 and TRBJ2-7, with 8 positions matching TRBD2. CDR1 and CDR2 (germline): SGHTA, FQGNSA. The CDR3 is 14 residues long. Losses at the gene ends were 3 bases for V and 4 bases for J; bases not matched to a gene: 5. The CDR3, as DNA: TGTGCCAGCAGCTTTAGCGGGACCGCGTACGAGCAGTACTTC. It codes for CASSFSGTAYEQYF.

The chain joins TRBV5-5 to TRBJ2-1; 9 bases match TRBD2. This CDR3 is built from 14 residues. V was clipped by 4 bases and J by 6 bases; unmatched bases: 5. Germline-derived CDR1 and CDR2 are SGHKS and YYEKEE (reference sequence). CDR3 coding DNA: TGTGCCAGCAGCACAGGACTAGCGAGCAATGAGCAGTTCTTC. Translated, it gives CASSTGLASNEQFF.

This clone was seen just once. The chain couples TRBV25-1 to TRBJ2-1; TRBD2 aligns across 16 bases. The CDR3 length is 16 residues. The germline V gene encodes CDR1 MGHDK and CDR2 SYGVNS. Trimming cost V 10 bases and J 4 bases; bases outside gene matches: 7. The CDR3 here is CAKGLAGGLGYNEQFF. The CDR3 DNA is TGTGCCAAGGGACTAGCGGGAGGGCTGGGTTACAATGAGCAGTTCTTC. Full variable domain (remainder filled in from reference TRBV25-1 and TRBJ2-1): EADIYQTPRYLVIGTGKKITLECSQTMGHDKMYWYQQDPGMELHLIHYSYGVNSTEKGDLSSESTVSRIRTEHFPLTLESARPSHTSQYLCAKGLAGGLGYNEQFFGPGTRLTVL.

The rearrangement links TRBV30 to TRBJ2-6; the D gene is possibly TRBD1 (6 bases). The ends were cut back, 2 bases at V and 0 bases at J, with 23 bases in the middle. This CDR3 has 20 amino acids. The germline gives CDR1 GTSNPN, CDR2 SVGIG (reference sequence). This CDR3 reads CAWSPLSQGPNFSGANVLTF. The DNA for the CDR3 is TGTGCCTGGAGTCCCCTTAGTCAGGGGCCTAACTTCTCTGGGGCCAACGTCCTGACTTTC.

The rearrangement joins TRBV5-1 to TRBJ2-3, with 9 nucleotides matching TRBD2. The germline V gene has CDR1 SGHRS and CDR2 YFSETQ. J lost 6 bases, V lost 4 bases, and 12 bases had no gene match. The CDR3 sequence is 16 residues long. CDR3: CASSPFSGSRTDTQYF. For the CDR3, the DNA is TGCGCCAGCAGCCCATTTAGCGGGAGTCGTACTGATACGCAGTATTTT.

The rearrangement uses TRBV5-6 and TRBJ2-5, with 10 bases lining up with TRBD2. The DNA matches TRBJ2-7 better at its end, which makes the J call doubtful. The germline gives CDR1 SGHDT, CDR2 YYEEEE. The CDR3 loop spans 14 amino acids. The CDR3 nucleotides are TGTGCCAGCTCCCGAGCGGGAGGGACCTACGAGCAGTACTTC. Protein sequence: CASSRAGGTYEQYF.

The rearrangement links TRBV27 to TRBJ2-7; no firm D call. This CDR3 spans 13 amino acids. Deletions cut 2 bases from V and 4 bases from J, with 9 bases between. CDR1 is MNHEY, CDR2 SMNVEV, per germline (reference sequence). Here the CDR3 DNA reads TGTGCCAGCAGTTTACTCGAAGGGTACGAGCAGTACTTC. This encodes CASSLLEGYEQYF.